A selection of T cell receptor beta chains follows, all from one sample in a study of prognosis after radiotherapy for stage I lung cancer. TCRdb fed the multiplex PCR reads into MiXCR, producing one record per CDR3 protein. The table has about 35,000 distinct CDR3 sequences, under 40% seen once; the top ten hold around a sixth. The starting material was PBMCs, obtained before or after stereotactic body radiation therapy (not recorded which). The receptors here all came from a donor of 50 years or more with non-small cell lung cancer. CDR3s include the opening cysteine and the closing phenylalanine or tryptophan. The order of the fields is clone size, D gene, J gene, V gene, CDR3 DNA, CDR3 protein. A D gene is named only where the DNA matches it firmly. Clone size is shown for a subset of rows, as once, few, many or a class of expanded clone.

.	.	TRBJ2-4	TRBV28	TGTGCCAGCAGTTTACGCGGAGGGACAAACATTCAGTACTTC	CASSLRGGTNIQYF
many	.	TRBJ2-7	TRBV11-3	TGTGCCAGCAGCTTAGTGGCGTCCACCTACGAGCAGTACTTC	CASSLVASTYEQYF
many	.	TRBJ2-7	TRBV11-3	TGTGCCAGCAGCTTAGGGCAGGGGAGGATCGAACAGTACTTC	CASSLGQGRIEQYF
many	TRBD2	TRBJ2-7	TRBV7-9	TGTGCCAGCAGCTTGGCGGGAGGCTCCTACGAGCAGTACTTC	CASSLAGGSYEQYF
.	.	TRBJ2-7	TRBV11-2	TGTGCCAGCATCTTAGTTCTTCAAGGAGGCGAGCAGTACTTC	CASILVLQGGEQYF
.	.	TRBJ1-1	TRBV6-4	TGTGCCAGCGAAAGGACAGCCTCAGGGAACACTGAAGCTTTCTTT	CASERTASGNTEAFF
many	TRBD2	TRBJ2-2	TRBV11-3	TGTGCCAGCAGCCTTGTCGGACTAGCGGGAGTTTTCGGCGGGGAGCTGTTTTTT	CASSLVGLAGVFGGELFF
.	.	TRBJ1-3	TRBV28	TGTGCCAGCAGGGCGGCGTCGTCCTCTGGAAACACCATATATTTT	CASRAASSSGNTIYF
.	TRBD2	TRBJ2-3	TRBV20-1	TGCAGTGCTAGAGCATTTTTTGGACTAGCGGGAGCGGTAGATACGCAGTATTTT	CSARAFFGLAGAVDTQYF
.	TRBD1	TRBJ1-6	TRBV7-8	TGTGCCAGCAGCATCACGGGACAGGGCTTTAATTCACCCCTCCACTTT	CASSITGQGFNSPLHF
.	TRBD2	TRBJ2-1	TRBV6-1	TGTGCCAGCCACCCTAGCGGGAGGGTCAATGAGCAGTTCTTC	CASHPSGRVNEQFF
many	TRBD1	TRBJ1-6	TRBV6-1	TGTGCCGGACAGGGCTCCTATAATTCACCCCTCCACTTT	CAGQGSYNSPLHF
many	.	TRBJ2-7	TRBV5-4	TGTGCCAGCAGCTTGGGAGGGTACTCCTACGAGCAGTACTTC	CASSLGGYSYEQYF